This T cell receptor (beta chain) was recorded in a study of CD8+ T cells in alopecia areata. Across the whole study: Treatment with tofacitinib (6 to 18 months) was followed by 6 months off drug. Affected scalp percentage determined the severity score of treated patients.

Concerning this clone itself: Its antigen is still unknown.

The treatment: oral pan-JAK inhibitor, 5-10 mg twice daily. Study observations and caveats: An increase in clonality over normal scalp was evident in lesional scalp, especially alopecia totalis/universalis.

This CDR3 has 17 amino acids. Germline V gene sequence: CDR1 ENHRY, CDR2 SYGVKD. V gave up 6 bases and J gave up 0 bases; unmatched junction bases: 7. Investigators isolated RNA and reverse transcribed it into cDNA to act as the sequencing template. TCRdb keeps only in-frame clones here, not all; method: immunoSEQ multiplex PCR. Of about 220,000 clones in the sample, under 60% were seen once. This chain links TRBV10-3 with TRBJ2-1; 11 bases agree with TRBD2. The receptor was derived from a human donor with alopecia areata. The starting material was CD4+ T cells sorted from blood, obtained at week 4, from a patient treated with tofacitinib. The CDR3: CAIRASGGRSSYNEQFF. For the CDR3, the DNA is TGTGCCATCAGGGCTAGCGGGGGGAGGAGCTCCTACAATGAGCAGTTCTTC.